The clone carrying this TCR beta chain was seen at least ten times. With a constant-region primer and a V-primer adapter, TCRs were subjected to about 20 PCR cycles of amplification. TCRdb re-called the reads with MiXCR, one entry per CDR3 protein. The sample contains around 57,000 distinct CDR3 sequences, roughly a third of which appear only once. This specimen belongs to a study of low-dose radiotherapy and immunotherapy resistance in tumors. Study background: Ipilimumab 1 mg/kg every six weeks, together with nivolumab 240 mg every two weeks, was given intravenously to patients. Alpha and beta chains were covered, as first-strand cDNA relied on TRAV- and TRBV-specific primers.

Unmatched junction bases numbered 12, after V lost 7 bases and J lost 4 bases. Looked up from germline, CDR1 is SNHLY and CDR2 is FYNNEI. The CDR3 covers 15 residues. Noted time point: after trial treatment. This sample's treatment: LDRT plus nivolumab, ipilimumab, low-dose cyclophosphamide and aspirin (RACIN trial). The chain uses TRBV2 and TRBJ2-7; 8 bases map to TRBD2. The specimen comprised PBMCs, sampled after low-dose radiotherapy plus immunotherapy. This clonotype was sampled from a male donor with rectosigmoid adenocarcinoma. The CDR3, as DNA: TGTGCCAGCACCCTAGAAATCGGACTAGCTTACGAGCAGTACTTC. The encoded protein is CASTLEIGLAYEQYF. The whole variable domain, remainder taken from reference TRBV2 and TRBJ2-7, is EPEVTQTPSHQVTQMGQEVILRCVPISNHLYFYWYRQILGQKVEFLVSFYNNEISEKSEIFDDQFSVERPDGSNFTLKIRSTKLEDSAMYFCASTLEIGLAYEQYFGPGTRLTVT.